These T cell receptor beta chains were read from a single sample in a study of control samples from healthy donors and cancer patients. Libraries were prepared by immunoSEQ multiplex PCR; TCRdb keeps only in-frame clonotypes and omits some of them. The profile covers some 140,000 clones, with roughly nine tenths appearing a single time and about 9% taken by the ten largest. Material for sequencing was blood. These receptors all stem from a young woman in good health. The CDR3 runs from the conserved cysteine through the conserved F or W. D genes are given only for firm matches. Clone size is stated in some rows and not others, as once, few, many or a class when expanded.

clone size: .
J gene: TRBJ2-5
D gene: .
V gene: TRBV5-1
CDR3 length: 13
CDR3 DNA: TGCGCCAGCAGCCTTAGCGGCTCGGAGACCCAGTACTTC
CDR3 protein: CASSLSGSETQYF

clone size: few
J gene: TRBJ2-1
D gene: TRBD1
V gene: TRBV29-1
CDR3 length: 13
CDR3 DNA: TGCAGCGTTGATAAGGGGGCTTTCAATGAGCAGTTCTTC
CDR3 protein: CSVDKGAFNEQFF

clone size: .
J gene: TRBJ2-7
D gene: .
V gene: TRBV20-1
CDR3 length: 12
CDR3 DNA: TGCAGTGCTAGTGGTTTTAGGGACGAGCAGTACTTC
CDR3 protein: CSASGFRDEQYF

clone size: .
J gene: TRBJ2-7
D gene: .
V gene: TRBV7-8
CDR3 length: 13
CDR3 DNA: TGTGCCAGCAGCTTATTCAGTTCGTACGAGCAGTACTTC
CDR3 protein: CASSLFSSYEQYF

clone size: .
J gene: TRBJ2-3
D gene: TRBD2
V gene: TRBV29-1
CDR3 length: 14
CDR3 DNA: TGCAGCGACAAGACAGCGGGAGTCGCAGATACGCAGTATTTT
CDR3 protein: CSDKTAGVADTQYF

clone size: .
J gene: TRBJ1-5
D gene: TRBD1
V gene: TRBV5-1
CDR3 length: 14
CDR3 DNA: TGCGCCAGCAGCACGGACAGGGACCATCAGCCCCAGCATTTT
CDR3 protein: CASSTDRDHQPQHF

clone size: .
J gene: TRBJ1-4
D gene: .
V gene: TRBV12-3/TRBV12-4
CDR3 length: 13
CDR3 DNA: TGTGCCAGCAGGCTTGCAACTAATGAAAAACTGTTTTTT
CDR3 protein: CASRLATNEKLFF

clone size: .
J gene: TRBJ1-3
D gene: TRBD1
V gene: TRBV3-1/TRBV3-2
CDR3 length: 14
CDR3 DNA: TGTGCCAGCCAACAGGGGGCATCTGGAAACACCATATATTTT
CDR3 protein: CASQQGASGNTIYF

clone size: .
J gene: TRBJ1-2
D gene: .
V gene: TRBV9
CDR3 length: 13
CDR3 DNA: TGTGCCAGCAGCGACCGCGAAAAGGGTGGCTACACCTTC
CDR3 protein: CASSDREKGGYTF

clone size: .
J gene: TRBJ1-5
D gene: .
V gene: TRBV6-6
CDR3 length: 15
CDR3 DNA: TGTGCCAGCAGTTACTCCCTATCAATCGTCATGCCCCAGCATTTT
CDR3 protein: CASSYSLSIVMPQHF

clone size: .
J gene: TRBJ1-2
D gene: .
V gene: TRBV19
CDR3 length: 15
CDR3 DNA: TGTGCCAGTAGTCCCCTATTCGGGGGGGCGGATGGCTACACCTTC
CDR3 protein: CASSPLFGGADGYTF

clone size: .
J gene: TRBJ2-3
D gene: TRBD2
V gene: TRBV11-2
CDR3 length: 15
CDR3 DNA: TGTGCCAGCAGCTTAGTCCTAGCGGGGGGAGATACGCAGTATTTT
CDR3 protein: CASSLVLAGGDTQYF

clone size: .
J gene: TRBJ2-5
D gene: .
V gene: TRBV30
CDR3 length: 11
CDR3 DNA: TGTGCCTGGAGTCCCAGGGAGACCCAGTACTTC
CDR3 protein: CAWSPRETQYF

clone size: .
J gene: TRBJ2-7
D gene: TRBD2
V gene: TRBV5-4
CDR3 length: 15
CDR3 DNA: TGTGCCAGCAGCGTGGGACTACAGTTAACCTACGAGCAGTACTTC
CDR3 protein: CASSVGLQLTYEQYF

clone size: .
J gene: TRBJ2-3
D gene: TRBD2
V gene: TRBV28
CDR3 length: 17
CDR3 DNA: TGTGCCAGCAGTCCACCGCGGCAGGGACTATACCAGGCTACGCAGTATTTT
CDR3 protein: CASSPPRQGLYQATQYF

clone size: .
J gene: TRBJ1-6
D gene: .
V gene: TRBV6-1
CDR3 length: 12
CDR3 DNA: TGTGCCAGCAGTGAATACCCTTCACCCCTCCACTTT
CDR3 protein: CASSEYPSPLHF

clone size: .
J gene: TRBJ2-7
D gene: TRBD2
V gene: TRBV15
CDR3 length: 15
CDR3 DNA: TGTGCCACCAGCAGAACTAGCGGGAGGGGCTCCGAGCAGTACTTC
CDR3 protein: CATSRTSGRGSEQYF

clone size: .
J gene: TRBJ2-7
D gene: TRBD2
V gene: TRBV5-1
CDR3 length: 14
CDR3 DNA: TGCGCCAGCAGCTTGGAGGCGGGAGCGGGTGAGCAGTACTTC
CDR3 protein: CASSLEAGAGEQYF

clone size: .
J gene: TRBJ2-7
D gene: TRBD2
V gene: TRBV7-9
CDR3 length: 16
CDR3 DNA: TGTGCCAGCAGCTTAGTCGGGACTAGGAGCTCCTACGAGCAGTACTTC
CDR3 protein: CASSLVGTRSSYEQYF

clone size: .
J gene: TRBJ2-2
D gene: .
V gene: TRBV5-1
CDR3 length: 13
CDR3 DNA: TGCGCCAGCAGTTTCGAGGGGGCCGGGGAGCTGTTTTTT
CDR3 protein: CASSFEGAGELFF

clone size: .
J gene: TRBJ2-2
D gene: .
V gene: TRBV29-1
CDR3 length: 14
CDR3 DNA: TGCAGCGTTGGACACCCATCGAACACCGGGGAGCTGTTTTTT
CDR3 protein: CSVGHPSNTGELFF

clone size: .
J gene: TRBJ1-1
D gene: .
V gene: TRBV5-1
CDR3 length: 16
CDR3 DNA: TGCGCCAGCAGCCCGTACCAGGACGCCTATAACACTGAAGCTTTCTTT
CDR3 protein: CASSPYQDAYNTEAFF

clone size: .
J gene: TRBJ1-3
D gene: .
V gene: TRBV9
CDR3 length: 14
CDR3 DNA: TGTGCCAGCAGCGTTTCCAGGGTCGGAAACACCATATATTTT
CDR3 protein: CASSVSRVGNTIYF

clone size: .
J gene: TRBJ2-2
D gene: .
V gene: TRBV7-9
CDR3 length: 15
CDR3 DNA: TGTGCCAGCAGCTTGGGGCTAGCGAGGACGGGGGAGCTGTTTTTT
CDR3 protein: CASSLGLARTGELFF

clone size: .
J gene: TRBJ1-2
D gene: .
V gene: TRBV6-6
CDR3 length: 12
CDR3 DNA: TGTGCCAGCAGTCCCCTAGACTATGGCTACACCTTC
CDR3 protein: CASSPLDYGYTF

clone size: .
J gene: TRBJ2-1
D gene: .
V gene: TRBV5-6
CDR3 length: 14
CDR3 DNA: TGTGCCAGCAGCTTGGGATTCCGTGGGGATGAGCAGTTCTTC
CDR3 protein: CASSLGFRGDEQFF

clone size: .
J gene: TRBJ1-1
D gene: TRBD1
V gene: TRBV7-8
CDR3 length: 13
CDR3 DNA: TGTGCCAGCAGCGCGACAGGGGTCACTGAAGCTTTCTTT
CDR3 protein: CASSATGVTEAFF

clone size: .
J gene: TRBJ2-3
D gene: TRBD2
V gene: TRBV27
CDR3 length: 15
CDR3 DNA: TGTGCCAGCCTAACCGCGGGAGACGAAACAGATACGCAGTATTTT
CDR3 protein: CASLTAGDETDTQYF

clone size: .
J gene: TRBJ2-1
D gene: TRBD2
V gene: TRBV11-3
CDR3 length: 12
CDR3 DNA: TGTGCCAGCAGCCCCAGGGAGGGGAGGCAGTTCTTC
CDR3 protein: CASSPREGRQFF

clone size: few
J gene: TRBJ2-2
D gene: .
V gene: TRBV29-1
CDR3 length: 14
CDR3 DNA: TGCAGCGTTGGGGGGCCCATTAACACCGGGGAGCTGTTTTTT
CDR3 protein: CSVGGPINTGELFF

clone size: .
J gene: TRBJ2-7
D gene: .
V gene: TRBV9
CDR3 length: 14
CDR3 DNA: TGTGCCAGCAGCGGGGGGACGGGAATCGACGAGCAGTACTTC
CDR3 protein: CASSGGTGIDEQYF

clone size: .
J gene: TRBJ1-2
D gene: .
V gene: TRBV2
CDR3 length: 16
CDR3 DNA: TGTGCCAGCAGTGAAGGGACCAGCCTCCTTAACTATGGCTACACCTTC
CDR3 protein: CASSEGTSLLNYGYTF

clone size: .
J gene: TRBJ2-1
D gene: TRBD2
V gene: TRBV7-6
CDR3 length: 17
CDR3 DNA: TGTGCCAGCAGCTTAGCGTTCACTAGCGGGCCATACAATGAGCAGTTCTTC
CDR3 protein: CASSLAFTSGPYNEQFF

clone size: few
J gene: TRBJ1-1
D gene: .
V gene: TRBV12-5
CDR3 length: 12
CDR3 DNA: TGTGCTAGTGGTAGGGGGAACACTGAAGCTTTCTTT
CDR3 protein: CASGRGNTEAFF

clone size: .
J gene: TRBJ1-2
D gene: .
V gene: TRBV5-6
CDR3 length: 13
CDR3 DNA: TGTGCCAGCGTGGCAGCAAGGGGCTATGGCTACACCTTC
CDR3 protein: CASVAARGYGYTF

clone size: .
J gene: TRBJ2-1
D gene: TRBD2
V gene: TRBV2
CDR3 length: 15
CDR3 DNA: TGTGCCAGCAGTGTGATTCTAGCGGGAGACAATGAGCAGTTCTTC
CDR3 protein: CASSVILAGDNEQFF

clone size: .
J gene: TRBJ2-5
D gene: TRBD2
V gene: TRBV2
CDR3 length: 15
CDR3 DNA: TGTGCCAGCAGTGAACTAGCGGGAGGTTGGGAGACCCAGTACTTC
CDR3 protein: CASSELAGGWETQYF

clone size: .
J gene: TRBJ2-5
D gene: .
V gene: TRBV4-2
CDR3 length: 14
CDR3 DNA: TGTGCCAGCAGCCCAGCCCAGGGGTTGAAGACCCAGTACTTC
CDR3 protein: CASSPAQGLKTQYF

clone size: .
J gene: TRBJ2-3
D gene: .
V gene: TRBV24-1
CDR3 length: 16
CDR3 DNA: TGTGCCATCGAATGGCAGGCGGGAAGGAGCACAGATACGCAGTATTTT
CDR3 protein: CAIEWQAGRSTDTQYF

clone size: .
J gene: TRBJ1-5
D gene: .
V gene: TRBV27
CDR3 length: 17
CDR3 DNA: TGTGCCAGCAGGATGCCAGACCATCCTAACTTCAATCAGCCCCAGCATTTT
CDR3 protein: CASRMPDHPNFNQPQHF

clone size: .
J gene: TRBJ1-5
D gene: TRBD1
V gene: TRBV10-3
CDR3 length: 14
CDR3 DNA: TGTGCCATCAGAGGGGACAGCTACAATCAGCCCCAGCATTTT
CDR3 protein: CAIRGDSYNQPQHF

clone size: .
J gene: TRBJ1-1
D gene: TRBD1
V gene: TRBV15
CDR3 length: 16
CDR3 DNA: TGTGCCACCAGCAGCGTACAGGGGACTTTGAACACTGAAGCTTTCTTT
CDR3 protein: CATSSVQGTLNTEAFF

clone size: once
J gene: TRBJ1-1
D gene: .
V gene: TRBV28
CDR3 length: 13
CDR3 DNA: TGTGCCAGCAGCCCGGCCCTGAACACTGAAGCTTTCTTT
CDR3 protein: CASSPALNTEAFF

clone size: .
J gene: TRBJ1-3
D gene: .
V gene: TRBV18
CDR3 length: 16
CDR3 DNA: TGTGCCAGCTCACGGGACTCCGTTGAACCTGGAAACACCATATATTTT
CDR3 protein: CASSRDSVEPGNTIYF

clone size: once
J gene: TRBJ2-2
D gene: TRBD2
V gene: TRBV28
CDR3 length: 15
CDR3 DNA: TGTGCCAGCCTAACTAGCGGCAGTAGAGGCGGGGAGCTGTTTTTT
CDR3 protein: CASLTSGSRGGELFF

clone size: .
J gene: TRBJ1-4
D gene: .
V gene: TRBV11-2
CDR3 length: 14
CDR3 DNA: TGTGCCAGCAGCTGGGGAGGTTCTAATGAAAAACTGTTTTTT
CDR3 protein: CASSWGGSNEKLFF

clone size: .
J gene: TRBJ2-5
D gene: .
V gene: TRBV19
CDR3 length: 12
CDR3 DNA: TGTGCCTCGAGGGAGGCGGACCAGACCCAGTACTTC
CDR3 protein: CASREADQTQYF

clone size: .
J gene: TRBJ2-7
D gene: TRBD1
V gene: TRBV5-4
CDR3 length: 15
CDR3 DNA: TGTGCCAGCAGCCCCCCCGGGACAGGCTCTACGGAGCAGTACTTC
CDR3 protein: CASSPPGTGSTEQYF

clone size: .
J gene: TRBJ2-2
D gene: .
V gene: TRBV19
CDR3 length: 13
CDR3 DNA: TGTGCCAGTAGTCCCCAGTTCGGCGGGGAGCTGTTTTTT
CDR3 protein: CASSPQFGGELFF

clone size: .
J gene: TRBJ2-7
D gene: .
V gene: TRBV7-9
CDR3 length: 12
CDR3 DNA: TGTGCCAGCGTCGGGGGCGTCTACGAGCAGTACTTC
CDR3 protein: CASVGGVYEQYF

clone size: .
J gene: TRBJ1-2
D gene: .
V gene: TRBV12-3/TRBV12-4
CDR3 length: 12
CDR3 DNA: TGTGCCAGCAGTTTGGGTCGTCAGGGCTACACCTTC
CDR3 protein: CASSLGRQGYTF

clone size: .
J gene: TRBJ2-3
D gene: TRBD1
V gene: TRBV9
CDR3 length: 16
CDR3 DNA: TGTGCCAGCAGCGTAACCGGGACAGGGGGCGCGGATACGCAGTATTTT
CDR3 protein: CASSVTGTGGADTQYF

clone size: once
J gene: TRBJ2-1
D gene: TRBD2
V gene: TRBV29-1
CDR3 length: 15
CDR3 DNA: TGCAGCGTTGGGGCTAGCGGATCCACCTACAATGAGCAGTTCTTC
CDR3 protein: CSVGASGSTYNEQFF

clone size: .
J gene: TRBJ1-2
D gene: TRBD1
V gene: TRBV5-4
CDR3 length: 14
CDR3 DNA: TGTGCCAGCAGCTTAAGGGACAGTAACTATGGCTACACCTTC
CDR3 protein: CASSLRDSNYGYTF

clone size: .
J gene: TRBJ1-2
D gene: .
V gene: TRBV3-1/TRBV3-2
CDR3 length: 17
CDR3 DNA: TGTGCCAGCAGCCAAGACGGAGACCCCTCGTCCTATGGCGGGTACACCTTC
CDR3 protein: CASSQDGDPSSYGGYTF

clone size: .
J gene: TRBJ2-7
D gene: TRBD2
V gene: TRBV7-7
CDR3 length: 16
CDR3 DNA: TGTGCTAGCAGCCCGGCGGGAGGGCTAGCGGGAGGGGAGCAGTACTTC
CDR3 protein: CASSPAGGLAGGEQYF